The clone carrying this TCR beta chain was seen a few times. Trimming cost V 6 bases and J 3 bases, with 14 bases left between them. The V gene's germline CDR1 is MNHEY and CDR2 SMNVEV (reference sequence). CDR3 length equals 14 residues. The source of the sample is a study of T cell responses to AZD1222 COVID-19 vaccine. The table came from immunoSEQ multiplex PCR; TCRdb's copy has only in-frame clones and leaves some out. The table includes about 110,000 clones, roughly 92% detected once. The chain recombines TRBV27 with TRBJ1-1; D might be TRBD1 (6 bases). This clonotype was sampled from an adult who received the AZD1222 COVID-19 vaccine. Sequenced material: peripheral blood, taken 28 days after the second AZD1222 dose. The CDR3 nucleotides read TGTGCCAGCAGCCACTTGAACAGGGACACTGAAGCTTTCTTT. It translates to CASSHLNRDTEAFF.